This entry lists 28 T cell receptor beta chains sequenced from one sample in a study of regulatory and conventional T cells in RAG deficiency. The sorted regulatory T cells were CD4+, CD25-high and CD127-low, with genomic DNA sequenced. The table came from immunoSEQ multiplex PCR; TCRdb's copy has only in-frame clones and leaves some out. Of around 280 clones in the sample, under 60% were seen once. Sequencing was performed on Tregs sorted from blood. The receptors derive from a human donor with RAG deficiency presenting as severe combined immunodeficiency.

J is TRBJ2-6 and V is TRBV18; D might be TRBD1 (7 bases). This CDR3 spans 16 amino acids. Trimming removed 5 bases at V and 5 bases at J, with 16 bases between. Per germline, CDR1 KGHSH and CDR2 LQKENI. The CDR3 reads CASSFRRDSRANVLTF. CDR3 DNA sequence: TGTGCCAGCTCATTCAGGAGGGACAGTCGGGCCAACGTCCTGACTTTC.

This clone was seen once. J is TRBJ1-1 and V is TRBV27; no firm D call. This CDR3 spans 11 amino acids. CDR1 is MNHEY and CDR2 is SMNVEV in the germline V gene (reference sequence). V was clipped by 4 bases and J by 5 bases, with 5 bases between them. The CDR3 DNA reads TGTGCCAGCAGTTGGGGTACTGAAGCTTTCTTT. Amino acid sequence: CASSWGTEAFF.

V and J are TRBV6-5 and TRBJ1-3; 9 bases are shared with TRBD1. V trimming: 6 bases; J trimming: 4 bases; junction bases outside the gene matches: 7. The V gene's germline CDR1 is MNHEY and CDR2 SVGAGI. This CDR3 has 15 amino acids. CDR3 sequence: CASSLTGGGGNTIYF. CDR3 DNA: TGTGCCAGCAGCCTGACAGGGGGAGGCGGAAACACCATATATTTT.

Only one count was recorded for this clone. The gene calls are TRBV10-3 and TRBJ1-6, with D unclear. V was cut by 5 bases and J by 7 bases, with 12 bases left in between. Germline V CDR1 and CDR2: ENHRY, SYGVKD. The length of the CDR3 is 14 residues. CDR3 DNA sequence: TGTGCCATCAGTCCTCATGGGCAGAATTCACCCCTCCACTTT. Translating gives CAISPHGQNSPLHF.

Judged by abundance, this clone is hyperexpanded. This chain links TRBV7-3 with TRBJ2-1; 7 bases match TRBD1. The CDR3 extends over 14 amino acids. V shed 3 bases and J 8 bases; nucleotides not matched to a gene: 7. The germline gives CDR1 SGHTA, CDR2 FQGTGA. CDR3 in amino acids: CASSFATGWDEQFF. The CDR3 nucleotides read TGTGCCAGCAGCTTTGCGACAGGGTGGGATGAGCAGTTCTTC.

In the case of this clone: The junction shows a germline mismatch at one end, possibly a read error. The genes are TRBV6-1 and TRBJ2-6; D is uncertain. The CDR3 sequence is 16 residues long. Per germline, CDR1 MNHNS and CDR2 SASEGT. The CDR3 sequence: CASSGDAQSRANVLTF. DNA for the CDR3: TGTGCCAGCAGTGGGGATGCACAAAGTCGGGCCAACGTCCTGACTTTT.

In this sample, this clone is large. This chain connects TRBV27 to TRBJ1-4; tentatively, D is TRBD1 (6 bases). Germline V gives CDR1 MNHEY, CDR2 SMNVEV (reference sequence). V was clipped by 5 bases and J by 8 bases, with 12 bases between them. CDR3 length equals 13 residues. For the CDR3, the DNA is TGTGCCAGCAGTGGGGGCGTTGTCGAAAAACTGTTTTTT. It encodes CASSGGVVEKLFF.

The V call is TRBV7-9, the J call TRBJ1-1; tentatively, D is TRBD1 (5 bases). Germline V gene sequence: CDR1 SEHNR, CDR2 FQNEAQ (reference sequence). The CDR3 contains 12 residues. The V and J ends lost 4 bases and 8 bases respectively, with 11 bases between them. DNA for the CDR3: TGTGCCAGCAGCTGGGGGGACTGGGAAGCTTTCTTT. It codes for CASSWGDWEAFF.

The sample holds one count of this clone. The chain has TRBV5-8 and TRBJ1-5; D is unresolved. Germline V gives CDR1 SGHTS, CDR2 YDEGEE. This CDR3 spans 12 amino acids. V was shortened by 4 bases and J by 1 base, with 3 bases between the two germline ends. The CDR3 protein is CASSQSNQPQHF. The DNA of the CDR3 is TGTGCCAGCAGCCAAAGCAATCAGCCCCAGCATTTT.

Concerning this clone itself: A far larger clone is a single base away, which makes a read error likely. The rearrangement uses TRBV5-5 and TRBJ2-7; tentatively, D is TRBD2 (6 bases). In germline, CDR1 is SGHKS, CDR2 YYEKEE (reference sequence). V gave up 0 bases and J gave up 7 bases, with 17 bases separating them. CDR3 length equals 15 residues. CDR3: CASSLDPRGGGEQYF. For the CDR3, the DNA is TGTGCCAGCAGCTTGGATCCGCGGGGTGGGGGGGAGCAGTACTTC. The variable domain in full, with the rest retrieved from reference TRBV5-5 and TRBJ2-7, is DAGVTQSPTHLIKTRGQQVTLRCSPISGHKSVSWYQQVLGQGPQFIFQYYEKEERGRGNFPDRFSARQFPNYSSELNVNALLLGDSALYLCASSLDPRGGGEQYFGPGTRLTVT.

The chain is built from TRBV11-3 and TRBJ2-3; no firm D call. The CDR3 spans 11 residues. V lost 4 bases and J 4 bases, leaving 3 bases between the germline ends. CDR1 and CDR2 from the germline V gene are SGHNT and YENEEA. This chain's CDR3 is CASSWSDTQYF. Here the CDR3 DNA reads TGTGCCAGCAGCTGGTCAGATACGCAGTATTTT.

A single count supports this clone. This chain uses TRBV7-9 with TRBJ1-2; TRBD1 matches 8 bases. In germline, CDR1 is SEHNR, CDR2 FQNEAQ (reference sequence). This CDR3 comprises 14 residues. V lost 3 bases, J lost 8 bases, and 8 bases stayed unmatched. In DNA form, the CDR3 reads TGTGCCAGCAGCTTCATCGGACAGGGAAGAGGCTACACCTTC. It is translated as CASSFIGQGRGYTF.

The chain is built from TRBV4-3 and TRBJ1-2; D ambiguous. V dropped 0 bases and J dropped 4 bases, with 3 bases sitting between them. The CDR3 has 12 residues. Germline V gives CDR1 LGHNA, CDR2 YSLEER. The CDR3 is CASSQEGYGYTF. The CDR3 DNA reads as TGCGCCAGCAGCCAAGAGGGCTATGGCTACACCTTC.

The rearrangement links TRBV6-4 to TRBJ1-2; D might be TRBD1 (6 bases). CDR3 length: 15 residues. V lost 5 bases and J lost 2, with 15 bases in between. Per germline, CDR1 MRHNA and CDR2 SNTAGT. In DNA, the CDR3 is TGTGCCAGCAGTCGGGTTTGGGGGCGCAACTATGGCTACACCTTC. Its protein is CASSRVWGRNYGYTF.

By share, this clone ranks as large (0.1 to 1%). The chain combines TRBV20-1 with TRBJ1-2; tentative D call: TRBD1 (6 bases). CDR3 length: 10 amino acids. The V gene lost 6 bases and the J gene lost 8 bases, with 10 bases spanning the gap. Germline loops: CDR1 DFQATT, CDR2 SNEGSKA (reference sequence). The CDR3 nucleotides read TGCAGTGCACGCAGGGGAGGCTACACCTTC. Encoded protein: CSARRGGYTF.

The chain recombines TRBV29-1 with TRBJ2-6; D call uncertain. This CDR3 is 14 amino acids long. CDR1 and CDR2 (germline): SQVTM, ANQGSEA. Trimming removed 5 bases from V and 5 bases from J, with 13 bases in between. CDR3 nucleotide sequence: TGCAGCGTTAGCATACAAAGTCGGGCCAACGTCCTGACTTTC. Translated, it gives CSVSIQSRANVLTF.

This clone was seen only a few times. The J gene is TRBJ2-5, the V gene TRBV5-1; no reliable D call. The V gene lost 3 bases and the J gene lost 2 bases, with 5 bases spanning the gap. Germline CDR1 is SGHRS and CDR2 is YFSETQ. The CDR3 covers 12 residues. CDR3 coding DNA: TGCGCCAGCAGCTCACCACAAGAGACCCAGTACTTC. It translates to CASSSPQETQYF.

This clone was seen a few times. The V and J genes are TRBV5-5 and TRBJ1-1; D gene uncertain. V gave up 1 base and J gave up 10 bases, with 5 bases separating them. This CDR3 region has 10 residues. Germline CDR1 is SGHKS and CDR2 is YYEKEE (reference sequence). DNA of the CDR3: TGTGCCAGCAGCTTGCGTGGAGCTTTCTTT. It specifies CASSLRGAFF.

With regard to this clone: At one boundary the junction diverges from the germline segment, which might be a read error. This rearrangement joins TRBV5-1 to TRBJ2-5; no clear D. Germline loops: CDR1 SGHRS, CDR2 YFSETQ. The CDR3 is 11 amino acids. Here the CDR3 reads CASSWQEAQYF. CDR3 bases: TGCGCCAGCAGCTGGCAAGAGGCCCAGTACTTC.

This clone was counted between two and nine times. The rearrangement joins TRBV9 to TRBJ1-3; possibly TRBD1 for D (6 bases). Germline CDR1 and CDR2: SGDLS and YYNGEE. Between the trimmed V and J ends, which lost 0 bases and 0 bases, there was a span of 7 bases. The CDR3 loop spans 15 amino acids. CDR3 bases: TGTGCCAGCAGCGTAGGAGGGGGCTCTGGAAACACCATATATTTT. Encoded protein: CASSVGGGSGNTIYF.

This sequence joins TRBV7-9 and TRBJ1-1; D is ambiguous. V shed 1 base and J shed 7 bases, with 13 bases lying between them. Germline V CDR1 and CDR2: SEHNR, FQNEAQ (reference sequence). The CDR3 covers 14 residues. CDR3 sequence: CASSLVRRAVEAFF. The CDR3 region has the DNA TGTGCCAGCAGCTTAGTCCGTAGGGCAGTTGAAGCTTTCTTT. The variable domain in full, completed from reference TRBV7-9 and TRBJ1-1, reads DTGVSQNPRHKITKRGQNVTFRCDPISEHNRLYWYRQTLGQGPEFLTYFQNEAQLEKSRLLSDRFSAERPKGSFSTLEIQRTEQGDSAMYLCASSLVRRAVEAFFGQGTRLTVV.

The CDR3 sequence: CASSYQSPQAFF. The CDR3 region has the DNA TGTGCCAGCAGTTACCAGAGCCCCCAAGCTTTCTTT. This sequence joins TRBV6-8 and TRBJ1-1; no definite D call. The ends were cut back, 2 bases at V and 9 bases at J, with 10 bases in the middle. The length of the CDR3 is 12 residues. Germline V gives CDR1 MNHGY, CDR2 SAAAGT.

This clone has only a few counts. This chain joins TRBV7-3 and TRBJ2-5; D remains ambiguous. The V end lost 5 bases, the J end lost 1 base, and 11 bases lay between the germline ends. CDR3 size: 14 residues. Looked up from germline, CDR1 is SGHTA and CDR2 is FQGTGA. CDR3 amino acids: CASSAHGIQETQYF. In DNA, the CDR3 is TGTGCCAGCAGCGCCCATGGGATCCAAGAGACCCAGTACTTC.

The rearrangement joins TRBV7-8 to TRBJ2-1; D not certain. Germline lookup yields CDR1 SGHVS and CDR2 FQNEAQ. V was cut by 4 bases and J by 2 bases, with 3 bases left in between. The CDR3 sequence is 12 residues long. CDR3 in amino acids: CASSSTYNEQFF. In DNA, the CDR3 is TGTGCCAGCAGCTCAACCTACAATGAGCAGTTCTTC.

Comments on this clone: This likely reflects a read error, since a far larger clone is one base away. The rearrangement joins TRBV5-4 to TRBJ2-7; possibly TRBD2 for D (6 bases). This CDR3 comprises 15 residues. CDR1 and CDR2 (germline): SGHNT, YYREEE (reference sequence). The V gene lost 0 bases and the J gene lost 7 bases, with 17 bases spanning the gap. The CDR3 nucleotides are TGTGCCAGCAGCTTGGAGCCGCGGGGTTGGGGGGAGCAGTACTTC. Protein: CASSLEPRGWGEQYF. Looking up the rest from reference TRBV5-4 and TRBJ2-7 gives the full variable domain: ETGVTQSPTHLIKTRGQQVTLRCSSQSGHNTVSWYQQALGQGPQFIFQYYREEENGRGNFPPRFSGLQFPNYSSELNVNALELDDSALYLCASSLEPRGWGEQYFGPGTRLTVT.

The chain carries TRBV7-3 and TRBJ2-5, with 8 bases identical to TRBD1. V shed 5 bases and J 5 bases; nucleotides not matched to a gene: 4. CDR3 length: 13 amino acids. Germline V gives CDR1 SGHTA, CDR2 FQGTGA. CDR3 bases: TGTGCCAGCAGCAGGACAGGGATGGAGACCCAGTACTTC. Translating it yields CASSRTGMETQYF.

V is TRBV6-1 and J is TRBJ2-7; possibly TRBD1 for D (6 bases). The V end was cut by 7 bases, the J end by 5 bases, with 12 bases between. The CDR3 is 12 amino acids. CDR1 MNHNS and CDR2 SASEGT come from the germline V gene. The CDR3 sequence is CASTTGIHEQYF. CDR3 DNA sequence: TGTGCCAGCACCACAGGGATACACGAGCAGTACTTC.

This chain's CDR3 is CAISEWQGNTEAFF. CDR3 DNA sequence: TGTGCCATCAGTGAGTGGCAGGGGAACACTGAAGCTTTCTTT. The chain is built from TRBV10-3 and TRBJ1-1, with D possibly TRBD1 on 5 matching bases. This CDR3 has 14 residues. Trimming stripped 1 base from V and 1 base from J, with 7 bases between. Germline assignment: CDR1 ENHRY and CDR2 SYGVKD.